The present entry profiles one T cell receptor (beta chain) with its context. Its antigen is as yet unknown. Treatment specified: approximately nine-day PBMC culture with coronavirus spike peptide pools or control peptides (ViraFEST assay). The source of the sample is a study of vaccination and CD4 T cells after COVID-19. Whole-study context: A vaccine, either BNT162b2 or mRNA-1273, was given to participants in two doses. Investigators took post-vaccine samples a median approximately 72 days after dose two, within a range of 14 to 241.

CD4+ T cells that had been cultured provided DNA sequenced with the Oncomine TCR Beta short-read assay. TCRdb called the PCR reads again in MiXCR, with one record for every CDR3 protein. The table includes more than 12,000 distinct CDR3 sequences, about four fifths detected once. The CDR3 consists of 12 residues. The V gene's germline CDR1 is SGHRS and CDR2 YFSETQ. V trimming: 3 bases; J trimming: 7 bases; junction bases outside the gene matches: 4. The sequence was collected from a human donor who received a COVID-19 vaccine. The sequences come from CD4+ T cells from blood, cultured in vitro, collected after SARS-CoV-2 vaccination. V gene TRBV5-1 combines with J gene TRBJ2-7; 7 bases fit TRBD1. CDR3 DNA: TGCGCCAGCAGCTCTACAGGGGAGGAGCAGTACTTC. The encoded protein is CASSSTGEEQYF.